Listed here is a single TCR beta chain. These data originate in a study of monozygotic twins with inflammatory bowel disease. The CDR3 totals 12 residues. The germline V gene has CDR1 SGDLS and CDR2 YYNGEE. TCRdb reanalyzed the 5' RACE reads and collapses them to one entry per CDR3 protein, without DNA. This sample carries a few hundred thousand distinct CDR3 sequences, with over 5% going to the ten biggest clones. The J gene is TRBJ1-1, the V gene TRBV9. The sequence was collected from a human donor with ulcerative colitis or Crohn's disease, or a healthy co-twin of an affected twin (not recorded which). Sequencing was carried out using blood. Here the CDR3 reads CASSGGLTEAFF.